One sample yielded the 2 T cell receptor beta chains listed below, sequenced in a study of T cells in localized non-small cell lung cancer. Profiling relied on immunoSEQ multiplex PCR, and the TCRdb table lists in-frame clones only, not all of them. The table shows tens of thousands of clones, with around 84% occurring only once. This sample comprised peripheral blood, obtained before any cancer treatment. These receptors all stem from an older female donor with stage I lung adenocarcinoma.

This rearrangement joins TRBV21-1 to TRBJ2-1; TRBD2, as called in the table, went unchecked against the DNA. TRBV21-1 has pseudogene status. This CDR3 spans 17 amino acids. CDR3 residues: CASSGVRGDASYNEQFF. The CDR3 DNA sequence: TGTGCCAGCAGCGGGGTCCGGGGAGACGCCTCCTACAATGAGCAGTTCTTC.

The V and J genes are TRBV15 and TRBJ1-3, with D hard to call. Deletions cut 0 bases from V and 7 bases from J, with 4 bases between. Germline lookup yields CDR1 LNHNV and CDR2 YYDKDF (reference sequence). CDR3 size: 12 residues. CDR3 residues: CATSRDVNTIYF. The CDR3 DNA reads TGTGCCACCAGCAGAGATGTGAACACCATATATTTT. The complete variable domain, with remaining parts taken from reference TRBV15 and TRBJ1-3, reads DAMVIQNPRYQVTQFGKPVTLSCSQTLNHNVMYWYQQKSSQAPKLLFHYYDKDFNNEADTPDNFQSRRPNTSFCFLDIRSPGLGDTAMYLCATSRDVNTIYFGEGSWLTVV.